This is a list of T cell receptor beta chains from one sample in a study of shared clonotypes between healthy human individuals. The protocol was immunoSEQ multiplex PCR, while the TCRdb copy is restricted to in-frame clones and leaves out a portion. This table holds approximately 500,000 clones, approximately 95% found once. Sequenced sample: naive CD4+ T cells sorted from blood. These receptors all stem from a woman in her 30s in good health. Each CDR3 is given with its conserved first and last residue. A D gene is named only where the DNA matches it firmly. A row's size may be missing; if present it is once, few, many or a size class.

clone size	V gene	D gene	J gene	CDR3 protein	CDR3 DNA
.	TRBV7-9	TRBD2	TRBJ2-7	CASSPLGGTGLVRYEQYF	TGTGCCAGCAGCCCCCTGGGGGGAACGGGACTAGTTCGTTACGAGCAGTACTTC
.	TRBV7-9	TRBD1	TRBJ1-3	CASSVAGQAIGNTIYF	TGTGCCAGCAGCGTGGCGGGACAGGCTATTGGAAACACCATATATTTT
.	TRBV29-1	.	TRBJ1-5	CSVGGFGQPQHF	TGCAGCGTTGGGGGTTTTGGTCAGCCCCAGCATTTT
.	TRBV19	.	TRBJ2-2	CASSILGNTGELFF	TGTGCCAGTAGTATTTTGGGGAACACCGGGGAGCTGTTTTTT
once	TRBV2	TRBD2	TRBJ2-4	CASSVAGVKNIQYF	TGTGCCAGCAGTGTTGCGGGAGTCAAAAACATTCAGTACTTC
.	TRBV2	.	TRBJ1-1	CASSEAGRRNTEAFF	TGTGCCAGCAGTGAAGCGGGGCGGAGGAACACTGAAGCTTTCTTT
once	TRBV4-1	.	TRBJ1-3	CASSLGQSSGNTIYF	TGCGCCAGCAGCCTAGGACAGTCATCGGGAAACACCATATATTTT
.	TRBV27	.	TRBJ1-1	CASYFKGRMNTEAFF	TGTGCCAGCTATTTTAAAGGGCGAATGAACACTGAAGCTTTCTTT
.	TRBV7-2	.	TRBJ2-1	CASSLAGKYNEQFF	TGTGCCAGCAGCTTAGCGGGAAAGTACAATGAGCAGTTCTTC
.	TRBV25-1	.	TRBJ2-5	CASSELPRRGYQETQYF	TGTGCCAGCAGTGAACTCCCAAGACGCGGGTACCAAGAGACCCAGTACTTC
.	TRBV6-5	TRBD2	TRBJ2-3	CASRQTSDTDTQYF	TGTGCCAGCAGACAGACTAGCGACACAGATACGCAGTATTTT
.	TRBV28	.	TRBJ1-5	CASTTPLGIDRSGPQHF	TGTGCCAGCACGACCCCCCTAGGAATTGACAGGTCAGGGCCCCAGCATTTT
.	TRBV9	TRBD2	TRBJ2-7	CASSPLAGGLEAYEQYF	TGTGCCAGCAGCCCCCTAGCGGGAGGGTTAGAGGCCTACGAGCAGTACTTC
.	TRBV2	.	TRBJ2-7	CAAKAEGAGEQYF	TGTGCCGCGAAGGCAGAAGGGGCCGGAGAGCAGTACTTC
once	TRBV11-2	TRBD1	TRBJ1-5	CASSHGQGRGDNQPQHF	TGTGCCAGCAGCCATGGACAGGGGAGGGGGGACAACCAGCCCCAGCATTTT
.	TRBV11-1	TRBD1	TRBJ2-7	CASSKSGTGAYEQYF	TGTGCCAGCAGCAAATCCGGGACAGGGGCCTACGAGCAGTACTTC
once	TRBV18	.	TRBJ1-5	CASSYGEGNQPQHF	TGTGCCAGCTCCTACGGAGAGGGGAATCAGCCCCAGCATTTT
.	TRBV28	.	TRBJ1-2	CASTGNGYTF	TGTGCCAGCACAGGGAATGGCTACACCTTC
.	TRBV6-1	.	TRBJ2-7	CASSAGAIKKSYEQYF	TGTGCCAGCAGTGCCGGGGCCATAAAAAAGTCCTACGAGCAGTACTTC
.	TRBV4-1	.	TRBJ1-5	CASSQGRSNQPQHF	TGCGCCAGCAGCCAAGGCAGGTCCAATCAGCCCCAGCATTTT
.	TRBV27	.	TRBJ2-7	CASSPKVSGYYEQYF	TGTGCCAGCAGTCCCAAGGTGAGCGGGTACTACGAGCAGTACTTC
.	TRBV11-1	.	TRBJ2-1	CASSLTRPLGSVNNEQFF	TGTGCCAGCAGCTTAACCCGACCCTTAGGGAGCGTTAACAATGAGCAGTTCTTC
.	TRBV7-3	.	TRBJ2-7	CASSPSGGANEQYF	TGTGCCAGCAGCCCCTCCGGAGGGGCCAACGAGCAGTACTTC
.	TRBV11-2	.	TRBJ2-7	CASSLRSSYEQYF	TGTGCCAGCAGCTTAAGGAGCTCCTACGAGCAGTACTTC
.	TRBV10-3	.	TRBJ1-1	CAISDGGKRSAAFF	TGTGCCATCAGTGACGGGGGGAAACGGTCGGCAGCTTTCTTT
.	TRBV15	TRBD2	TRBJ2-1	CATSRAPSPLAGVRNEQFF	TGTGCCACCAGCAGAGCCCCGAGTCCGCTAGCGGGAGTTAGGAATGAGCAGTTCTTC
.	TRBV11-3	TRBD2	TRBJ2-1	CASSFGLAGDNEQFF	TGTGCCAGCAGCTTCGGACTAGCGGGAGATAATGAGCAGTTCTTC
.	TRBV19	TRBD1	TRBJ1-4	CAGTERATNEKLFF	TGTGCCGGGACAGAAAGAGCAACTAATGAAAAACTGTTTTTT
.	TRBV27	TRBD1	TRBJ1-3	CASSSNGQGVGNTIYF	TGTGCCAGCAGTTCAAACGGACAGGGGGTAGGAAACACCATATATTTT
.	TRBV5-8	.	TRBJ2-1	CASSLAGDSYNEQFF	TGTGCCAGCAGCTTGGCGGGGGACTCCTACAATGAGCAGTTCTTC
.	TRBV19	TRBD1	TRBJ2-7	CASSFRQGVEQYF	TGTGCCAGTAGTTTTCGACAGGGCGTCGAGCAGTACTTC
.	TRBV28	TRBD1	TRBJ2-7	CASLYRTGGYEQYF	TGTGCCAGCCTCTACCGGACAGGGGGCTACGAGCAGTACTTC
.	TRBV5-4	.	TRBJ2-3	CASSLFVADTQYF	TGTGCCAGCAGCTTGTTCGTCGCAGATACGCAGTATTTT